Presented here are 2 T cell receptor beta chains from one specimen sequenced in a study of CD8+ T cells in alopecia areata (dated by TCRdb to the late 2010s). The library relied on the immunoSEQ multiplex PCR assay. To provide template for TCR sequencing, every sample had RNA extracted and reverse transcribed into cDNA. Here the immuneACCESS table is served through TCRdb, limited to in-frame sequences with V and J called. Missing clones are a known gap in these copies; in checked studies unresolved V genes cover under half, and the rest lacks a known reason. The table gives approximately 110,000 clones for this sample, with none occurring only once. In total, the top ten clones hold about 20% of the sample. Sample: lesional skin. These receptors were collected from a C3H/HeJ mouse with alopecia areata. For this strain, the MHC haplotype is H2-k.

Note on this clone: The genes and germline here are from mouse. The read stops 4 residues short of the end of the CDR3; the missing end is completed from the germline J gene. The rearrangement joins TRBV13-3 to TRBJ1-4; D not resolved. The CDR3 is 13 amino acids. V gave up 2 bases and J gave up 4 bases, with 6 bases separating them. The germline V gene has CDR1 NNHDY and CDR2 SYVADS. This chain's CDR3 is CASSEQNNERLFF. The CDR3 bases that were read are TGTGCCAGCAGTGAACAAAACAACGAA.

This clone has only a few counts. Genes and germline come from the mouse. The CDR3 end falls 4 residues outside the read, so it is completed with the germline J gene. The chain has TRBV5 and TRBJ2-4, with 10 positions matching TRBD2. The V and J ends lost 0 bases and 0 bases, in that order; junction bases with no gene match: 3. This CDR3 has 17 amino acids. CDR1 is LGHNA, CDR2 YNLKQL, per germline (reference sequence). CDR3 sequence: CASSQEGLGTSQNTLYF. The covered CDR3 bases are TGTGCCAGCAGCCAAGAGGGACTGGGGACTAGTCAAAAC.